The 18 T cell receptor beta chains below all came from one sample that was sequenced in a study of blood T cell repertoires in COVID-19 (dated by TCRdb to 2018 to 2020). Libraries were constructed by the immunoSEQ multiplex PCR assay. The clones in this table, taken by TCRdb from immuneACCESS, are in-frame only. Not every clone is retained; where verified, under half of the shortfall comes from an unresolved V gene, and the cause of the rest is unknown. This sample holds 150,000 to 170,000 clones; about 86% were observed only once. 29% of the sample is taken by the ten largest. The sample comprised peripheral blood. Receptors were obtained from a woman in her fifties or sixties with acute or convalescent COVID-19.

This chain joins TRBV6-5 and TRBJ1-1, with unresolved D. This CDR3 has 15 amino acids. Looked up from germline, CDR1 is MNHEY and CDR2 is SVGAGI. Trimming removed 0 bases from V and 3 bases from J, with 11 bases in between. This chain's CDR3 is CASSYSRGRDTEAFF. The CDR3 nucleotides read TGTGCCAGCAGTTACTCGAGAGGGAGGGACACTGAAGCTTTCTTT.

This chain links TRBV5-1 with TRBJ1-3; D unclear. The CDR3 loop spans 13 amino acids. From germline, CDR1 is SGHRS and CDR2 YFSETQ. V lost 6 bases, J lost 0 bases, and 7 bases lay in between. CDR3 sequence: CASTGFSGNTIYF. CDR3 sequence (DNA): TGCGCCAGCACAGGATTCTCTGGAAACACCATATATTTT.

This chain uses TRBV6-5 with TRBJ1-2; no clear D gene. Germline loops: CDR1 MNHEY, CDR2 SVGAGI. Trimming took 6 bases from V and 1 from J, leaving 15 bases between them. The CDR3 is made up of 15 amino acids. CDR3 coding DNA: TGTGCCAGCAGCGACTCCCGACCGGTTAACTATGGCTACACCTTC. Its translation is CASSDSRPVNYGYTF.

This rearrangement joins TRBV12-5 to TRBJ2-5; 9 bases are a match to TRBD2. Germline V gives CDR1 LGHNT, CDR2 FRNRAP. This CDR3 comprises 16 residues. The V and J ends lost 1 base and 5 bases, in that order; junction bases with no gene match: 8. Written as DNA, the CDR3 is TGTGCTAGTGGTTTGGGATCCTCGGCGGGGGGGGAGACCCAGTACTTC. Translated: CASGLGSSAGGETQYF. The full variable domain, rest sourced from reference TRBV12-5 and TRBJ2-5, is DARVTQTPRHKVTEMGQEVTMRCQPILGHNTVFWYRQTMMQGLELLAYFRNRAPLDDSGMPKDRFSAEMPDATLATLKIQPSEPRDSAVYFCASGLGSSAGGETQYFGPGTRLLVL.

The chain is built from TRBV10-1 and TRBJ2-1; 9 bases match TRBD1. From germline, CDR1 is WNHNN and CDR2 SYGVQD (reference sequence). There are 15 residues in the CDR3. The V gene end was trimmed by 5 bases and the J gene end by 2 bases; junction bases not matched to a gene: 4. CDR3 DNA sequence: TGCGCCAGCAGTACAGGGGGCGTCACCTACAATGAGCAGTTCTTC. Encoded protein: CASSTGGVTYNEQFF.

The chain carries TRBV27 and TRBJ1-1, with 7 positions matching TRBD1. V was clipped by 5 bases and J by 4 bases; unmatched bases: 10. Germline V lookup: CDR1 MNHEY, CDR2 SMNVEV (reference sequence). This CDR3 region has 15 residues. CDR3 loop: CASSPRTGLSTEAFF. CDR3 DNA: TGTGCCAGCAGTCCGAGGACAGGCCTGAGCACTGAAGCTTTCTTT.

This clone has more than one count but fewer than ten. The gene calls are TRBV19 and TRBJ1-6; 8 bases map to TRBD1. This CDR3 has 18 residues. Germline CDR1 and CDR2: LNHDA and SQIVND (reference sequence). V was pared by 4 bases and J by 7 bases, with 15 bases of the junction left unmatched. The CDR3 here is CASSRSPSGQGLNSPLHF. The DNA for the CDR3 is TGTGCCAGTAGTAGATCCCCCTCCGGACAGGGTTTGAATTCACCCCTCCACTTT.

CDR3 nucleotides: TGCGCCAGCAGCCAAGATGGGACAGGGGCCGGCTACACCTTC. This encodes CASSQDGTGAGYTF. The chain recombines TRBV4-1 with TRBJ1-2, with TRBD1 matching 10 bases. Germline CDR1 MGHRA, CDR2 YSYEKL. J gave up 8 bases and V 0 bases, and 3 bases lay outside the gene matches. This CDR3 is built from 14 residues.

This chain links TRBV24-1 with TRBJ2-3; 7 nucleotides agree with TRBD2. CDR3 length: 13 amino acids. V shed 9 bases and J 2 bases; nucleotides not matched to a gene: 4. Germline-derived CDR1 and CDR2 are KGHDR and SFDVKD. CDR3: CATGGGSTDTQYF. In DNA, the CDR3 is TGTGCCACCGGGGGGGGGTCCACAGATACGCAGTATTTT.

This chain joins TRBV30 and TRBJ2-3, with D perhaps TRBD2 (6 bases). Trimming stripped 4 bases from V and 4 bases from J, with 12 bases between. Germline CDR1 and CDR2: GTSNPN and SVGIG (reference sequence). The CDR3 extends over 13 amino acids. The CDR3 DNA reads as TGTGCCTGGAACCACGGGGGACCAGATACGCAGTATTTT. It specifies CAWNHGGPDTQYF.

This clone was seen a few times. The gene calls are TRBV5-1 and TRBJ2-5, with D unresolved. The CDR3 runs 11 residues. V was trimmed by 5 bases and J by 5 bases, leaving 7 bases between them. CDR1 and CDR2 from the germline V gene are SGHRS and YFSETQ. The CDR3 region has the DNA TGCGCCAGCAGTAGTGCGGAGACCCAGTACTTC. This sequence encodes CASSSAETQYF.

CDR3 coding DNA: TGTGCCAGTAGTGCCCGGGACAGGTTTAATCAGCCCCAGCATTTT. Its protein product is CASSARDRFNQPQHF. The chain uses TRBV19 and TRBJ1-5; 8 bases map to TRBD1. Germline V gives CDR1 LNHDA, CDR2 SQIVND (reference sequence). The V gene end was trimmed by 5 bases and the J gene end by 4 bases; junction bases not matched to a gene: 7. This CDR3 has 15 amino acids.

The V call is TRBV7-9, the J call TRBJ2-7, with 8 bases fitting TRBD1. Unmatched junction bases numbered 7, after V lost 2 bases and J lost 4 bases. The germline gives CDR1 SEHNR, CDR2 FQNEAQ (reference sequence). The CDR3 runs 15 residues. CDR3 sequence (DNA): TGTGCCAGCAGCTTATTCGACAGGGGTTCGTACGAGCAGTACTTC. The encoded protein is CASSLFDRGSYEQYF.

The rearrangement uses TRBV6-6 and TRBJ1-5; 9 nucleotides align to TRBD1. CDR3 size: 17 residues. Germline loops: CDR1 MNHNY, CDR2 SVGAGI (reference sequence). J lost 0 bases, V lost 5 bases, and 8 bases had no gene match. The CDR3 DNA reads TGTGCCAGCAGTCCGGGACAGGGCCCTACTAGCAATCAGCCCCAGCATTTT. Translated: CASSPGQGPTSNQPQHF.

The J gene is TRBJ2-6, the V gene TRBV28; 7 bases are shared with TRBD1. V lost 4 bases and J lost 0; bases outside the gene matches: 18. Looked up from germline, CDR1 is MDHEN and CDR2 is SYDVKM. This CDR3 is 21 amino acids long. The CDR3 coding sequence is TGTGCCAGCAGTTCGCTAAGGGGGAGACAGGGCCCGGGCTCTGGGGCCAACGTCCTGACTTTC. Its translation: CASSSLRGRQGPGSGANVLTF.

The V call is TRBV11-2, the J call TRBJ2-1; D remains ambiguous. This CDR3 is built from 15 residues. CDR1 is SGHAT and CDR2 is FQNNGV in the germline V gene. V was shortened by 0 bases and J by 0 bases, with 6 bases between the two germline ends. The CDR3 protein is CASSLESGSYNEQFF. Written as DNA, the CDR3 is TGTGCCAGCAGCTTAGAGAGTGGCTCCTACAATGAGCAGTTCTTC.

V usage is TRBV19 and J usage is TRBJ1-5; D remains unclear. Germline CDR1 reads LNHDA; CDR2 reads SQIVND (reference sequence). The V and J ends lost 7 bases and 3 bases respectively, with 16 bases between them. The CDR3 has 15 amino acids. CDR3 amino acids: CASNSLLELNQPQHF. In DNA form, the CDR3 reads TGTGCCAGTAATTCCTTACTGGAGCTCAATCAGCCCCAGCATTTT.

The chain uses TRBV6-2 or TRBV6-3 and TRBJ1-1, with D possibly TRBD1 on 5 matching bases. The CDR3 contains 14 residues. Germline CDR1 and CDR2: MNHEY and SVGEGT. Trimming took 5 bases from V and 5 from J, leaving 15 bases between them. The CDR3 bases are TGTGCCAGCAGTCCCCAGGGCGGAGGGACTGAAGCTTTCTTT. Translating gives CASSPQGGGTEAFF.